These 15 T cell receptor beta chains came from one sample sequenced in a study of blood T cells in healthy people across ages. Using a J-beta primer mix together with a sample-barcoded 5' primer, a second PCR was run for roughly 7 to 11 cycles. TCRdb processed the 5' RACE reads anew with MiXCR; each CDR3 protein has one entry. Found here are fewer than 800,000 distinct CDR3 sequences, about a third of them singletons; the top ten hold just over 15%. The material sequenced was blood. These receptors originate from a woman older than 75 in good health.

Ten or more counts support this clonotype. The J gene is TRBJ2-5, the V gene TRBV11-2; D gene unclear. Looked up from germline, CDR1 is SGHAT and CDR2 is FQNNGV. Trimming removed 5 bases from V and 0 bases from J, with 7 bases in between. The CDR3 has 13 amino acids. CDR3 region: CASSPGNQETQYF. The CDR3 DNA sequence: TGTGCCAGCAGCCCCGGAAACCAAGAGACCCAGTACTTC.

This clonotype has a handful of counts. The DNA of the CDR3 is TGCGCCAGCAGCTTGGATCCGGGGGCGCTCACTGAAGCTTTCTTT. It codes for CASSLDPGALTEAFF. This rearrangement joins TRBV5-1 to TRBJ1-1; possibly TRBD1 for D (6 bases). The CDR3 covers 15 residues. CDR1 is SGHRS, CDR2 YFSETQ, per germline. V gave up 0 bases and J gave up 4 bases, with 13 bases separating them.

This clonotype appeared once. The chain recombines TRBV12-3 or TRBV12-4 with TRBJ1-1; tentatively, D is TRBD1 (6 bases). The CDR3 length is 17 residues. The germline V and J ends were trimmed by 6 bases and 0 bases, with 20 bases remaining between them. DNA of the CDR3: TGTGCCAGCAGCACAATAACAGGGTCCTTCATGAACACTGAAGCTTTCTTT. Translated, it gives CASSTITGSFMNTEAFF.

The chain recombines TRBV5-1 with TRBJ1-1; D gene ambiguous. V was pared by 5 bases and J by 6 bases, with 20 bases between. Germline CDR1 SGHRS, CDR2 YFSETQ. The CDR3 has 15 residues. Written as DNA, the CDR3 is TGCGCCAGCAGTTCCGAGTATATTAAAGGCGCTGAAGCTTTCTTT. It is translated as CASSSEYIKGAEAFF.

This clonotype has a handful of counts. The V gene is TRBV5-6, the J gene TRBJ2-7; 7 positions agree with TRBD1. Germline lookup yields CDR1 SGHDT and CDR2 YYEEEE. J was trimmed by 0 bases and V by 4 bases; bases with no gene match: 13. The CDR3 consists of 17 residues. The CDR3 loop reads CASSLDRLRDSSYEQYF. In nucleotides, the CDR3 is TGTGCCAGCAGCCTTGACCGTCTCCGGGACAGCTCCTACGAGCAGTACTTC.

The chain combines TRBV10-3 with TRBJ2-1; 7 bases match TRBD1. Looked up from germline, CDR1 is ENHRY and CDR2 is SYGVKD. The J segment lost 8 bases and the V segment lost 10 bases, leaving 8 bases of the junction unmatched. CDR3 size: 12 residues. CDR3 DNA: TGTGCCACCAGACAGGGTGATCATGAGCAGTTCTTC. Its translation: CATRQGDHEQFF.

The sample holds many counts of this clonotype. The rearrangement links TRBV15 to TRBJ1-3, with 8 bases that match TRBD1. Germline V CDR1 and CDR2: LNHNV, YYDKDF (reference sequence). The CDR3 extends over 16 amino acids. The ends lost 1 base at V and 0 bases at J; junction bases unmatched: 2. The CDR3 reads CATSRGDRISGNTIYF. DNA of the CDR3: TGTGCCACCAGCAGAGGGGACAGGATCTCTGGAAACACCATATATTTT.

The sample holds many counts of this clonotype. This rearrangement joins TRBV7-8 to TRBJ1-1, with D tentatively TRBD1 (5 bases). From germline, CDR1 is SGHVS and CDR2 FQNEAQ. V gave up 5 bases and J gave up 2 bases, with 9 bases separating them. CDR3 size: 13 residues. The CDR3 DNA sequence: TGTGCCAGCAGCCGCGACAGTAACACTGAAGCTTTCTTT. Protein: CASSRDSNTEAFF.

This clonotype was seen repeatedly, ten times or more. V usage is TRBV20-1 and J usage is TRBJ2-1, with D maybe TRBD1 (6 bases). Trimming removed 3 bases at V and 5 bases at J, with 14 bases between. The germline CDR1 and CDR2 sequences are DFQATT and SNEGSKA (reference sequence). The CDR3 length is 14 residues. The CDR3 loop is CSASRGTRNNEQFF. The CDR3 DNA sequence: TGCAGTGCTAGCCGTGGGACAAGAAACAATGAGCAGTTCTTC.

This clonotype was counted at least ten times. The rearrangement uses TRBV6-2 or TRBV6-3 and TRBJ2-3, with D possibly matching TRBD1 (5 bases). CDR1 and CDR2 from the germline V gene are MNHEY and SVGEGT. Trimming took off 8 bases at V and 12 bases at J, with 18 bases between the two ends. The CDR3 is made up of 12 amino acids. The CDR3 DNA follows: TGTGCCAGCCAAGGGGTCCCCGACCCCCAGTATTTT. It encodes CASQGVPDPQYF.

The rearrangement uses TRBV7-6 and TRBJ2-5, with TRBD2 identical over 10 bases. The CDR3 extends over 16 amino acids. Trimming took 1 base from V and 5 from J; bases not matched to a gene: 7. Germline CDR1 reads SGHVS; CDR2 reads FNYEAQ. The CDR3 coding sequence is TGTGCCAGCAGCTTAGGGGCTCTAGCGGGGGTGGAGACCCAGTACTTC. Its translation is CASSLGALAGVETQYF. The full variable domain, with the rest looked up from reference TRBV7-6 and TRBJ2-5, is GAGVSQSPRYKVTKRGQDVALRCDPISGHVSLYWYRQALGQGPEFLTYFNYEAQQDKSGLPNDRFSAERPEGSISTLTIQRTEQRDSAMYRCASSLGALAGVETQYFGPGTRLLVL.

This rearrangement joins TRBV10-3 to TRBJ2-1, with 16 positions matching TRBD2. This CDR3 contains 16 residues. Trimming at V came to 5 bases and at J to 8 bases, leaving 6 bases not matched to a gene. Germline CDR1 ENHRY, CDR2 SYGVKD. CDR3: CAISPGTSGRADEQFF. In DNA, the CDR3 is TGTGCCATCAGTCCCGGGACTAGCGGGAGGGCCGATGAGCAGTTCTTC.

This clonotype was observed a few times. The V gene is TRBV28, the J gene TRBJ1-1; a possible D gene is TRBD1 (5 bases). The CDR3 is made up of 12 amino acids. CDR1 is MDHEN and CDR2 is SYDVKM in the germline V gene. V was clipped by 6 bases and J by 10 bases, with 15 bases between them. The DNA of the CDR3 is TGTGCCAGCAGACAGGCTCCCAAAGGAGCTTTCTTT. Encoded protein: CASRQAPKGAFF.

On this clonotype: A read error may be the cause here, since a much bigger clone is one base away. This sequence joins TRBV29-1 and TRBJ2-5; 8 positions agree with TRBD1. Germline values: CDR1 SQVTM, CDR2 ANQGSEA. The CDR3 spans 14 residues. V trimming: 7 bases; J trimming: 11 bases; junction bases outside the gene matches: 18. In DNA form, the CDR3 reads TGCAGCGCCGCCGCCGGGACAGGTATAAATGAGCAGTACTTC. This sequence encodes CSAAAGTGINEQYF.

With regard to this clonotype: Possible read error: a much larger clone is one base away. The chain employs TRBV5-6 and TRBJ1-5; 7 bases are a match to TRBD1. After removal of 4 bases from V and 5 bases from J, the junction contained 9 bases not matched to a gene. The germline gives CDR1 SGHDT, CDR2 YYEEEE. The CDR3 runs to 15 residues. CDR3 sequence: CASSACGDRDQPQHF. CDR3 coding DNA: TGTGCCAGCAGCGCGTGCGGAGACAGGGATCAGCCCCAGCATTTT.